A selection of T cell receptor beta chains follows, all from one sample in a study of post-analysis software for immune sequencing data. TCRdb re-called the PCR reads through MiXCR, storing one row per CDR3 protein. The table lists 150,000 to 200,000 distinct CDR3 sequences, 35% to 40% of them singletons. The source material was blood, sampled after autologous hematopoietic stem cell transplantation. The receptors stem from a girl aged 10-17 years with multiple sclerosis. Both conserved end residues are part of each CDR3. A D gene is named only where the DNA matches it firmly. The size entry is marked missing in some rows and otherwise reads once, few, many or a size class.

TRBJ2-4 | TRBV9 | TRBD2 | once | TGTGCCAGCAGCGTAGAGGGTAGCGGGAGCATTCAGTACTTC | CASSVEGSGSIQYF
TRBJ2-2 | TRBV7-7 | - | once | TGTGCTAGCAGCTTAGGATTCTCCGGGGAGCTGTTTTTT | CASSLGFSGELFF
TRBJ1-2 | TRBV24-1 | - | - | TGTGCCACCAGTGATTCGAGCCGGGGGTATAGTCATGGCTACACCTTC | CATSDSSRGYSHGYTF
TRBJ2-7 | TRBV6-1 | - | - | TGTGCCAGCAGTGCCAGCGACCCTTCCGAGCAGTACTTC | CASSASDPSEQYF
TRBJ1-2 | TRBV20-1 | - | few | TGCAGTGCTAAGGACAGAAATAACTATGGCTACACCTTC | CSAKDRNNYGYTF
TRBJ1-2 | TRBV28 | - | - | TGTGCCAGCAGTGGCGTAGGGGATGGCCACACCTTC | CASSGVGDGHTF
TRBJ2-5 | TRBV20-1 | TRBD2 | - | TGCAGTGCGAGTGCCGGGACTAGCTGGGAAGAGACCCAGTACTTC | CSASAGTSWEETQYF
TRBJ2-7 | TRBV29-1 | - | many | TGCAGCGTACCGGACGGCTCCTACGAGCAGTACTTC | CSVPDGSYEQYF
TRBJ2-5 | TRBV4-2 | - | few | TGTGCCAGCAGCCAAGAGGAGGGTAACTTTATAGGGGAGACCCAGTACTTC | CASSQEEGNFIGETQYF
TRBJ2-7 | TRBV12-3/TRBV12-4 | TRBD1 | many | TGTGCCAGCACCCCGGGACAGGGTTACGAGCAGTACTTC | CASTPGQGYEQYF
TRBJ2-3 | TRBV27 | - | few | TGTGCCAGCAGTTTATCGAACCGAATGGGAGGCACAGATACGCAGTATTTT | CASSLSNRMGGTDTQYF
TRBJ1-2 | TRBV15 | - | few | TGTGCCACCAGCAGAGCATTCCGGACAGTCTATGGCTACACCTTC | CATSRAFRTVYGYTF
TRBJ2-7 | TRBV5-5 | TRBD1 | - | TGTGCCAGCACTGATCCCGGGACAGGGGCTACCTACGAGCAGTACTTC | CASTDPGTGATYEQYF